This T cell receptor beta chain comes out of a study of blood T cell repertoires in COVID-19. The repertoire was sequenced with immunoSEQ multiplex PCR; TCRdb's copy has only in-frame clones and lacks some. This table holds approximately 170,000 clones, under 90% found once. Cohort 3 donors were reported recovered after two negative PCRs, clearance, or symptom resolution. The germline V gene encodes CDR1 ENHRY and CDR2 SYGVKD. Trimming at V came to 2 bases and at J to 4 bases, leaving 0 bases not matched to a gene. CDR3 length equals 14 residues. This chain uses TRBV10-3 with TRBJ2-2; 8 nucleotides line up with TRBD2. The specimen was PBMCs or T cells enriched from blood (not recorded which). The clonotype was recovered from a woman between 50 and 59 years old who had recovered from COVID-19. CDR3 region: CAISEREGTGELFF. Here the CDR3 DNA reads TGTGCCATCAGTGAGCGGGAGGGCACCGGGGAGCTGTTTTTT.